This entry features one T cell receptor (beta chain) sequence. This clone was picked up a small number of times. This receptor's antigen is unknown. It has no much larger one-base neighbor in the sample; base qualities were not kept. Receptors were amplified or captured by the immunoSEQ multiplex PCR assay. On the study's bioinformatics: A statistical classification framework was developed to diagnose cytomegalovirus status using the catalog of TCR beta chain sequences. TCRdb obtained this table from immuneACCESS and retained in-frame rearrangements with V and J assigned. These tables miss some clones; where compared with another copy, unresolved V genes account for less than half of the shortfall, and the remainder is unexplained. That table gives V, J and clone size, and the DNA gave D and trimming. This sample is represented by approximately 64,000 clones; around 89% of them were singletons. The top ten clonotypes cover around 1.8% of the sample.

The source of the sample is a study of cytomegalovirus exposure and HLA in healthy donors (dated by TCRdb to about 2017). With regard to the full study: According to a later analysis, the roughly 120 validation repertoires were produced on the same platform as the 700 or so repertoires of the first cohort. To predict cytomegalovirus infection status, the study brought together high-throughput TCR immunosequencing, statistical association of individual TCRs with disease status, and machine learning. The study aimed to test whether signatures of past pathogen exposure could be identified by cataloging public T cell receptors. Along with the roughly 670-subject first cohort, a separate validation cohort of some 130 different subjects was used. What the work shows at the level of the full study, not this receptor alone: While some public TCRs were present in many individuals, most TCR sequences turned up only very rarely across donors. The validation cohort had no HLA typing available for a later analysis, so co-occurrence within that cohort was assessed over all 120 or so repertoires. Subsequent analysis determined that TCRs grouped into clusters in the first cohort also showed a tendency toward co-occurrence across the 120 validation repertoires, and roughly 95% of cluster scores exceeded 0. The classifier was reported to diagnose cytomegalovirus status with high specificity and sensitivity in both the original and validation cohorts. A total of 150 or so TCR beta chains were listed by the study as associated with cytomegalovirus. It was suggested by the authors that the approach could potentially be generalized to other disease states and immunological phenotypes. In vitro tests confirmed that three of the cytomegalovirus-associated TCR beta chains recognize cytomegalovirus antigens.

The germline V gene gives CDR1 as SGHRS and CDR2 as YFSETQ. V lost 4 bases and J lost 7 bases, and the count of bases not matched to a germline gene is 7. The CDR3 runs 14 amino acids, cysteine and phenylalanine included. The CDR3 DNA has 42 bases and is translated from base 1. Separate from the roughly 630-subject first cohort, the validation cohort of 95 to 150 subjects was the group to which the donors belonged. Source material: PBMCs. The receptor chain draws on TRBV5-1 and TRBJ2-3; 9 central nucleotides agree with TRBD1. This clonotype originated in a young woman in good health and CMV-seronegative. The CDR3: CASSPLTGGNTQYF. The sequence in DNA is TGCGCCAGCAGCCCATTGACAGGGGGAAATACGCAGTATTTT.